This T cell receptor beta chain stems from a study of post-analysis software for immune sequencing data. Study background: Several disease courses (relapsing-remitting, secondary progressive and progressive-relapsing) of multiple sclerosis were included. Study outcomes and limitations: There was significantly lower normalized Chao1 diversity in multiple sclerosis patients than in controls. Five or six TRBV segments were significantly more frequent in patients than in controls. TRBV5-6, TRBV5-1 and TRBV20-1 were among these segments. F-measure co-clustering was strong for batch-matched samples.

The germline V gene has CDR1 SGHRS and CDR2 YFSETQ. CDR3 size: 17 residues. Concerning this clonotype itself: Its cognate antigen is unknown.

Unique molecular identifiers were built into the TCR beta cDNA libraries. The T cell input of about 0.95 to 11 million gave a few hundred thousand cDNA molecules. From the PCR reads, TCRdb called clonotypes with MiXCR, one entry per CDR3 protein. The sample consists of hundreds of thousands of distinct CDR3 sequences, roughly half of them appearing once. V gene TRBV5-1 combines with J gene TRBJ2-5; 13 bases agree with TRBD2. The J call could be wrong; TRBJ2-7 is a better fit for the DNA end. Sequencing was done on a sample of blood. The sequence was obtained from a girl between 5 and 17 years old with multiple sclerosis. CDR3 protein: CASSLRRTSGSPGEQYF. The CDR3 bases are TGCGCCAGCAGCTTGAGGCGGACTAGCGGGAGCCCCGGCGAGCAGTACTTC.